The 30 T cell receptor beta chains below all came from one sample that was sequenced in a study of blood T cells in healthy people across ages. A second 7 to 11 cycle PCR used barcoded and J-beta primers. TCRdb reprocessed the 5' RACE reads via MiXCR and lists one record per CDR3 protein. This sample has around 2 million distinct CDR3 sequences, with roughly two fifths found just once. The sequencing sample was made of blood. These receptor sequences come from a human donor in good health.

This clonotype was observed a handful of times. The J gene is TRBJ1-2, the V gene TRBV3-1, with a weak D call TRBD1 (6 bases). The CDR3 spans 14 residues. Per germline, CDR1 LGHDT and CDR2 YNNKEL (reference sequence). V was cut by 1 base and J by 4 bases, with 10 bases left in between. CDR3 residues: CASSQGRTVYGYTF. CDR3 in DNA: TGTGCCAGCAGCCAAGGGAGGACAGTCTATGGCTACACCTTC.

This clonotype was picked up many times. The V gene is TRBV7-2, the J gene TRBJ2-1; D is undetermined. Trimming shortened V by 2 bases and J by 8 bases, and 7 bases separated the two germline ends. The CDR3 has 12 residues. CDR1 and CDR2 (germline): SGHTA, FQGNSA. In DNA, the CDR3 is TGTGCCAGCAGCTTATTAGGGTATGAGCAGTTCTTC. It yields the protein CASSLLGYEQFF.

V gene TRBV7-9 combines with J gene TRBJ1-5; maybe TRBD1 (5 bases). V dropped 1 base and J dropped 6 bases, with 13 bases sitting between them. From germline, CDR1 is SEHNR and CDR2 FQNEAQ (reference sequence). The CDR3 is 15 amino acids. CDR3 residues: CASSLEGRVGQPQHF. The CDR3 nucleotides are TGTGCCAGCAGCTTAGAGGGCAGGGTGGGTCAGCCCCAGCATTTT.

This clonotype occurred many times. The V call is TRBV10-3, the J call TRBJ2-7; D possibly uses TRBD1 or TRBD2 (5 bases each). Germline CDR1 ENHRY, CDR2 SYGVKD. Trimming pared 0 bases from V and 3 bases from J, leaving 18 bases between. This CDR3 comprises 17 residues. The CDR3 reads CAISESMGLRGDYEQYF. The CDR3 nucleotides read TGTGCCATCAGTGAGTCGATGGGTTTAAGAGGGGACTACGAGCAGTACTTC.

CDR3 loop: CASSQGPSGGETDTQYF. In DNA form, the CDR3 reads TGCGCCAGCAGCCAAGGGCCTAGCGGGGGGGAAACAGATACGCAGTATTTT. V usage is TRBV4-3 and J usage is TRBJ2-3, with TRBD2 identical over 12 bases. The CDR3 covers 17 residues. Trimming removed 1 base from V and 3 bases from J; junction bases left unmatched: 5. Germline V lookup: CDR1 LGHNA, CDR2 YSLEER.

This clonotype was seen only once. V gene TRBV3-1 combines with J gene TRBJ1-2; D may be TRBD1 (6 bases). Germline assignment: CDR1 LGHDT and CDR2 YNNKEL (reference sequence). The CDR3 consists of 13 residues. V shed 4 bases and J shed 10 bases, with 16 bases lying between them. CDR3 nucleotide sequence: TGTGCCAGCAGCCCTTCGACAGGTACTACCTACACCTTC. Residues: CASSPSTGTTYTF.

The V call is TRBV6-2 or TRBV6-3, the J call TRBJ2-5, with TRBD2 identical over 10 bases. The germline V gene encodes CDR1 MNHEY and CDR2 SVGEGT. Unmatched junction bases numbered 9, after V lost 8 bases and J lost 6 bases. This CDR3 has 14 amino acids. Written as DNA, the CDR3 is TGTGCCAGCCAGCCTAGCGGGGGAGTGAAGACCCAGTACTTC. Protein: CASQPSGGVKTQYF.

This rearrangement joins TRBV5-1 to TRBJ2-1, with D tentatively TRBD2 (6 bases). CDR3 length equals 14 residues. CDR1 and CDR2 (germline): SGHRS, YFSETQ. V was cut by 7 bases and J by 4 bases, with 15 bases left in between. CDR3 coding DNA: TGCGCCAGCGGGGGGATTAACAGGTACAATGAGCAGTTCTTC. This codes for CASGGINRYNEQFF.

CDR3 DNA sequence: TGCGCCAGCACCCCGGGGAGGGGGGGTGCCAAAAACATTCAGTACTTC. Amino acid sequence: CASTPGRGGAKNIQYF. This chain joins TRBV5-1 and TRBJ2-4, with a weak D call TRBD2 (7 bases). This CDR3 is 16 amino acids long. V lost 6 bases to trimming and J lost 1 base, with 17 bases between them. Germline loops: CDR1 SGHRS, CDR2 YFSETQ.

The rearrangement joins TRBV6-5 to TRBJ1-4; D is possibly TRBD1 (5 bases). V was clipped by 8 bases and J by 7 bases, with 14 bases between them. The CDR3 is made up of 13 amino acids. Germline assignment: CDR1 MNHEY and CDR2 SVGAGI. CDR3 sequence: CASGSGWGEKLFF. The CDR3 DNA reads TGTGCCAGCGGCTCAGGGTGGGGTGAAAAACTGTTTTTT.

V is TRBV24-1 and J is TRBJ2-7; D unresolved. This CDR3 contains 13 residues. Germline CDR1 KGHDR, CDR2 SFDVKD. Trimming cost V 4 bases and J 5 bases, with 11 bases left between them. CDR3 loop: CATSDLVSHEQYF. The DNA for the CDR3 is TGTGCCACCAGTGACTTGGTCAGCCACGAGCAGTACTTC.

Concerning this clonotype itself: At one end, the junction sequence differs from germline, possibly due to a read error. The chain combines TRBV27 with TRBJ1-1; TRBD1 agrees at 9 bases. Germline loops: CDR1 MNHEY, CDR2 SMNVEV (reference sequence). The CDR3 has 17 amino acids. DNA for the CDR3: TGTGCTAGCAGTTCGGACCGGACAGGGGTCTTGAACACTGAAGCTTTCTTT. Translating it yields CASSSDRTGVLNTEAFF.

The chain employs TRBV21-1 and TRBJ2-7; the table names TRBD1, a call not compared with the DNA. TRBV21-1 represents a pseudogene. The CDR3 consists of 14 residues. The CDR3, as DNA: TGTGCCAGCACCACAGGGGCAGGGTGGTACGAGCAGTACTTC. This translates into CASTTGAGWYEQYF.

This chain joins TRBV24-1 and TRBJ1-2; D uncertain. V lost 4 bases, J lost 8 bases, and 10 bases lay in between. The CDR3 has 12 residues. Germline V gene data show CDR1 as KGHDR and CDR2 as SFDVKD. CDR3 sequence (DNA): TGTGCCACCAGTGACCGTATCGGGGGCTACACCTTC. It specifies CATSDRIGGYTF.

The rearrangement uses TRBV18 and TRBJ2-3; D could derive from TRBD1 or TRBD2 (5 bases each). With 2 bases removed from V and 1 base from J, the gap between germline ends came to 19 bases. Germline V gene data show CDR1 as KGHSH and CDR2 as LQKENI. The CDR3 is 18 residues long. CDR3 sequence: CASSPVSRRGVGTDTQYF. CDR3 in DNA: TGTGCCAGCTCACCAGTGTCGAGGAGAGGGGTAGGCACAGATACGCAGTATTTT.

The genes are TRBV29-1 and TRBJ2-7; TRBD2 is a possible D gene (5 bases). The CDR3 spans 13 residues. V was pared by 5 bases and J by 10 bases, with 21 bases between. The germline gives CDR1 SQVTM, CDR2 ANQGSEA. CDR3 sequence (DNA): TGCAGCGTTCGGCCGGATAATGTGGAGGCCCAGTACTTC. This codes for CSVRPDNVEAQYF.

This clonotype showed up just a few times. The chain uses TRBV5-1 and TRBJ2-1; D is perhaps TRBD1 (5 bases). Germline V gene lookup returns CDR1 SGHRS and CDR2 YFSETQ. CDR3 length: 15 residues. V was trimmed by 1 base and J by 6 bases, leaving 14 bases between them. The DNA for the CDR3 is TGCGCCAGCAGCTTGCCTAACCCCCAGGGCAATGAGCAGTTCTTC. Its protein product is CASSLPNPQGNEQFF.

This clonotype was observed a handful of times. The genes are TRBV12-3 or TRBV12-4 and TRBJ2-3; TRBD1 or TRBD2 may be the D gene (6 bases each). V was pared by 5 bases and J by 6 bases, with 24 bases between. The CDR3 totals 17 residues. The CDR3 region is CASSPRLSGAKTDTQYF. CDR3 DNA: TGTGCCAGCAGTCCCCGCTTATCGGGGGCCAAGACCGATACGCAGTATTTT.

This clonotype was seen at least ten times. The V and J genes are TRBV10-3 and TRBJ2-1, with 11 bases lining up with TRBD2. The V gene's germline CDR1 is ENHRY and CDR2 SYGVKD. This CDR3 is built from 15 residues. V dropped 8 bases and J dropped 12; count of bases not matched to a gene: 15. CDR3 residues: CAIGQGIAGGLVQFF. CDR3 nucleotides: TGTGCCATCGGGCAGGGGATAGCGGGGGGGCTGGTGCAGTTCTTC.

In its sample, this clonotype was seen a few times. The chain uses TRBV20-1 and TRBJ2-3; 11 bases line up with TRBD2. CDR1 is DFQATT and CDR2 is SNEGSKA in the germline V gene (reference sequence). The CDR3 extends over 15 amino acids. The V gene end was trimmed by 0 bases and the J gene end by 3 bases; junction bases not matched to a gene: 2. In DNA form, the CDR3 reads TGCAGTGCTAGAGAGGTAGCGGGGGGGACAGATACGCAGTATTTT. Its translation is CSAREVAGGTDTQYF.

This clonotype appeared a few times. V is TRBV20-1 and J is TRBJ2-7; 10 positions match TRBD1. V was clipped by 0 bases and J by 3 bases; unmatched bases: 8. Looked up from germline, CDR1 is DFQATT and CDR2 is SNEGSKA (reference sequence). The CDR3 has 16 amino acids. This CDR3 is CSARDFGQGDHYEQYF. The CDR3 region has the DNA TGCAGTGCTAGAGATTTTGGACAGGGGGACCACTACGAGCAGTACTTC.

A few counts support this clonotype. The rearrangement joins TRBV9 to TRBJ2-7, with D tentatively TRBD1 (6 bases). CDR1 is SGDLS and CDR2 is YYNGEE in the germline V gene. This CDR3 has 15 amino acids. The V gene lost 4 bases and the J gene lost 0 bases, with 14 bases spanning the gap. The CDR3 bases are TGTGCCAGCAGCATTTCGACAGGCGACTCCTACGAGCAGTACTTC. Its protein is CASSISTGDSYEQYF.

V and J are TRBV4-2 and TRBJ2-5, with unresolved D. V dropped 6 bases and J dropped 2 bases, with 22 bases sitting between them. CDR3 size: 17 residues. The germline CDR1 and CDR2 sequences are LGHNA and YNFKEQ. This chain's CDR3 is CASSRDVSRQTQETQYF. The CDR3 DNA sequence: TGTGCCAGCAGTCGTGACGTGAGTCGGCAGACTCAAGAGACCCAGTACTTC.

The genes are TRBV24-1 and TRBJ2-1, with 8 bases lining up with TRBD1. The CDR3 length is 17 residues. The germline gives CDR1 KGHDR, CDR2 SFDVKD. Trimming took 0 bases from V and 5 from J; bases not matched to a gene: 8. The CDR3 nucleotides read TGTGCCACCAGTGATTTGGTCACAGGGGGAGGTCACAATGAGCAGTTCTTC. Its protein is CATSDLVTGGGHNEQFF.

The chain employs TRBV3-1 and TRBJ2-7, with TRBD1 matching 7 bases. The germline gives CDR1 LGHDT, CDR2 YNNKEL (reference sequence). The CDR3 contains 14 residues. The V segment lost 4 bases and the J segment 6 bases; nucleotides outside the gene matches: 9. The CDR3 nucleotides are TGTGCCAGCAGCCTGGGGACAGCCCTTCTCGAGCAGTACTTC. It translates to CASSLGTALLEQYF.

The J gene is TRBJ1-6, the V gene TRBV6-6; TRBD1 aligns across 8 bases. Germline values: CDR1 MNHNY, CDR2 SVGAGI (reference sequence). This CDR3 contains 14 residues. The junction had 8 bases not matched to a gene; V was cut back by 6 bases and J by 10 bases. CDR3 in amino acids: CASRNDRGISPLHF. CDR3 bases: TGTGCCAGCAGGAATGACAGGGGAATATCACCCCTCCACTTT.

This chain joins TRBV28 and TRBJ2-7; D is unclear. V was shortened by 6 bases and J by 3 bases, with 6 bases between the two germline ends. There are 11 residues in the CDR3. CDR1 is MDHEN and CDR2 is SYDVKM in the germline V gene. Written as DNA, the CDR3 is TGTGCCAGCAGACGTTTCTACGAGCAGTACTTC. Translation gives CASRRFYEQYF.

This clonotype was found once. The chain is built from TRBV10-3 and TRBJ2-5; tentatively, D is TRBD1 or TRBD2 (5 bases each). V lost 8 bases and J lost 0, with 10 bases in between. In germline, CDR1 is ENHRY, CDR2 SYGVKD. The CDR3 is made up of 13 amino acids. The CDR3 protein is CAIGGSYQETQYF. CDR3 sequence (DNA): TGTGCCATCGGGGGATCGTACCAAGAGACCCAGTACTTC.

This clonotype was detected a few times. The CDR3 bases are TGTGCCTGGAAGTGGGGGGCTGGGGCCAACGTCCTGACTTTC. Its protein is CAWKWGAGANVLTF. This chain connects TRBV30 to TRBJ2-6, with TRBD2 as a possible D gene (6 bases). V was shortened by 4 bases and J by 2 bases, with 9 bases between the two germline ends. CDR1 is GTSNPN and CDR2 is SVGIG in the germline V gene (reference sequence). The CDR3 has 14 residues.

This chain uses TRBV18 with TRBJ1-1, with D unresolved. V lost 2 bases, J lost 4 bases, and 11 bases lay in between. This CDR3 has 14 residues. Germline CDR1 KGHSH, CDR2 LQKENI. The CDR3 loop reads CASSPEVRTTEAFF. CDR3 DNA sequence: TGTGCCAGCTCACCAGAGGTACGCACCACTGAAGCTTTCTTT.